This T cell receptor beta chain was documented in a study of blood T cell repertoires in COVID-19. Study summary: COVID-19 samples from acute and convalescent phases originated in the United States, Italy and Spain.

The assay was immunoSEQ multiplex PCR, and TCRdb's table has in-frame clones only and misses some. This sample has 160,000 or so clones, with about 87% found just once. Trimming removed 6 bases from V and 7 bases from J, with 10 bases in between. From germline, CDR1 is KGHSH and CDR2 LQKENI. CDR3 length: 13 amino acids. The chain employs TRBV18 and TRBJ1-6; D may be TRBD1 (5 bases). This clonotype was obtained from an older woman who had recovered from COVID-19. Sequencing was carried out using peripheral blood. As DNA, the CDR3 is TGTGCCAGCTCCCCGGGGGAGAATTCACCCCTCCACTTT. This gives the protein CASSPGENSPLHF.